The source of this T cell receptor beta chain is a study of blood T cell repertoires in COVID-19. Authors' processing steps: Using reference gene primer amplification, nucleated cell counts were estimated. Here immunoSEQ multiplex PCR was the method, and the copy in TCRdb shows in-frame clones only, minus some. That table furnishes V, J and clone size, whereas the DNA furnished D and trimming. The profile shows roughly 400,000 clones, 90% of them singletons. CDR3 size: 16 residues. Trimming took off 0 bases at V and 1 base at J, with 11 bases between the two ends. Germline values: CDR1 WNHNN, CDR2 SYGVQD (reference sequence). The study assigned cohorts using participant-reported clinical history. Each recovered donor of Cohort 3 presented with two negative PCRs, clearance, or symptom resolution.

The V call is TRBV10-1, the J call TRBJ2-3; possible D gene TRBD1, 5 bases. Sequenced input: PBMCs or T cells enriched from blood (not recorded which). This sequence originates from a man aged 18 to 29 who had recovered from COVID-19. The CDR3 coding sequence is TGCGCCAGCAGTGAGTCGTCCCAGGGCGGCACAGATACGCAGTATTTT. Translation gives CASSESSQGGTDTQYF.